The TCR beta chain under discussion was sequenced for a study of OX40 agonist ivuxolimab in advanced cancers. In germline, CDR1 is LNHDA, CDR2 SQIVND (reference sequence). Trimming took 5 bases from V and 0 from J, leaving 16 bases between them. There are 16 residues in the CDR3. Repertoires were generated with immunoSEQ multiplex PCR, while TCRdb's copy carries only in-frame clones and drops some. The table includes roughly 44,000 clones, 80% detected once. The TCR comes from an adult with an advanced solid tumor such as melanoma, head and neck, liver or kidney cancer. V usage is TRBV19 and J usage is TRBJ1-2, with D uncertain. Sequencing used CD4+ or CD8+ T cells sorted from blood, obtained in a trial of the OX40 agonist ivuxolimab. CDR3 protein: CASSDERLKPNYGYTF. For the CDR3, the DNA is TGTGCCAGTAGTGACGAACGCTTAAAACCTAACTATGGCTACACCTTC.